The 4 T cell receptor beta chains below all came from one sample that was sequenced in a study of T cells in Graves' hyperthyroidism and ophthalmopathy. It was RNA transcripts that yielded the amplified TCR beta CDR3 regions. A set of HTBI primers served as the primers for a first-round RT-PCR of the TCR CDR3. MiXCR was run by TCRdb on the multiplex PCR reads, yielding one entry per CDR3 protein. Of a few hundred thousand distinct CDR3 sequences listed, 13% to 15% are singletons. Material for sequencing was blood. Receptors originate from a woman aged 25 to 39 with Graves' ophthalmopathy.

This clonotype was observed many times. V and J are TRBV20-1 and TRBJ2-3; TRBD2 matches 7 bases. V lost 1 base, J lost 6 bases, and 10 bases stayed unmatched. The CDR3 is 15 amino acids. CDR1 DFQATT and CDR2 SNEGSKA come from the germline V gene (reference sequence). The CDR3 is CSARVGTKQDDTQYF. Written as DNA, the CDR3 is TGCAGTGCTAGAGTAGGGACTAAACAAGATGATACGCAGTATTTT.

The table lists this clonotype with a few counts. The DNA for the CDR3 is TGTGCCAGCAGCCCAATCCTAACCTATGGCTACACCTTC. This codes for CASSPILTYGYTF. V and J are TRBV7-6 and TRBJ1-2; no definite D call. V was shortened by 5 bases and J by 4 bases, with 11 bases between the two germline ends. This CDR3 region has 13 residues. Germline V CDR1 and CDR2: SGHVS, FNYEAQ.

This clonotype was recorded many times. V usage is TRBV27 and J usage is TRBJ1-1; 9 nucleotides match TRBD1. CDR1 and CDR2 (germline): MNHEY, SMNVEV (reference sequence). The CDR3 runs 15 residues. With V trimmed by 6 bases and J by 1 base, 6 bases remained unmatched. CDR3 DNA: TGTGCCAGCAGACGTGGACAGGGGCAGAACACTGAAGCTTTCTTT. Encoded protein: CASRRGQGQNTEAFF.

This clonotype was found many times. This sequence joins TRBV28 and TRBJ2-1, with D perhaps TRBD2 (7 bases). The ends were cut back, 11 bases at V and 3 bases at J, with 14 bases in the middle. Germline CDR1 reads MDHEN; CDR2 reads SYDVKM. The CDR3 contains 13 residues. The CDR3 loop is CASGGIGYNEQFF. The DNA for the CDR3 is TGTGCCTCGGGGGGCATCGGCTACAATGAGCAGTTCTTC. The full variable domain, its missing parts supplied by reference TRBV28 and TRBJ2-1, is DVKVTQSSRYLVKRTGEKVFLECVQDMDHENMFWYRQDPGLGLRLIYFSYDVKMKEKGDIPEGYSVSREKKERFSLILESASTNQTSMYLCASGGIGYNEQFFGPGTRLTVL.